These 23 T cell receptor beta chains were all obtained from the same sample, sequenced in a study of blood T cells in healthy people across ages. A sample-barcoded 5' primer and a J-beta primer mix were used in a second PCR of roughly 6 to 11 cycles. Using its own MiXCR run on the 5' RACE reads, TCRdb lists one record per CDR3 protein. Here the sample spans some 1,800,000 distinct CDR3 sequences, 39% being singletons. Specimen: blood. The receptors were sampled from a human donor in good health.

The gene calls are TRBV6-5 and TRBJ2-7; the match to TRBD2 covers 10 bases. The CDR3 consists of 15 residues. Per germline, CDR1 MNHEY and CDR2 SVGAGI. V gave up 2 bases and J gave up 3 bases; unmatched junction bases: 4. DNA for the CDR3: TGTGCCAGCAGTTACGATTGGACTAGCGGCTACGAGCAGTACTTC. Its protein product is CASSYDWTSGYEQYF.

Many counts were recorded for this clonotype. V usage is TRBV29-1 and J usage is TRBJ1-5; TRBD1 is a possible D gene (5 bases). Germline lookup yields CDR1 SQVTM and CDR2 ANQGSEA. This CDR3 is 13 amino acids long. Trimming took off 7 bases at V and 3 bases at J, with 13 bases between the two ends. The CDR3 is CSATGTDNQPQHF. The CDR3 coding sequence is TGCAGCGCCACCGGGACGGACAATCAGCCCCAGCATTTT.

This clonotype showed up just a few times. Germline is not matched at one junction end, which may reflect a read error. The chain links TRBV5-1 to TRBJ1-1; possibly TRBD1 for D (5 bases). Germline assignment: CDR1 SGHRS and CDR2 YFSETQ. The CDR3 has 14 residues. This CDR3 is CASSSGPTNTGAFF. The CDR3 DNA is TGCGCCAGCAGCTCGGGACCTACGAACACTGGAGCTTTCTTT.

This rearrangement joins TRBV12-3 or TRBV12-4 to TRBJ2-1; D is possibly TRBD2 (5 bases). V shed 3 bases and J shed 5 bases, with 11 bases lying between them. CDR3 length: 14 amino acids. In DNA, the CDR3 is TGTGCCAGCAGTTTTATATACGGGGACAATGAGCAGTTCTTC. This translates into CASSFIYGDNEQFF.

CDR3 amino acids: CSVGENEKLFF. CDR3 nucleotide sequence: TGCAGCGTTGGGGAAAATGAAAAACTGTTTTTT. The V call is TRBV29-1, the J call TRBJ1-4; D not resolved. Germline V gene data show CDR1 as SQVTM and CDR2 as ANQGSEA. The CDR3 is 11 amino acids. V was trimmed by 4 bases and J by 5 bases, leaving 5 bases between them.

The chain combines TRBV7-8 with TRBJ2-7, with D perhaps matching TRBD2 (6 bases). The CDR3 is 14 amino acids. In germline, CDR1 is SGHVS, CDR2 FQNEAQ. V lost 5 bases, J lost 5 bases, and 16 bases lay in between. The CDR3 DNA sequence: TGTGCCAGCAGCCCCGAGACTAGTTACCACGAGCAGTACTTC. Residues: CASSPETSYHEQYF.

This clonotype appeared a single time. CDR3 sequence: CASSQDEAPWVMNTEAFF. CDR3 DNA: TGTGCCAGCAGCCAAGATGAGGCCCCTTGGGTTATGAACACTGAAGCTTTCTTT. The chain employs TRBV14 and TRBJ1-1; D unclear. The CDR3 length is 18 residues. The V gene lost 0 bases and the J gene lost 0 bases, with 17 bases spanning the gap. Germline lookup yields CDR1 SGHDN and CDR2 FVKESK.

This clonotype occurred a few times. This chain joins TRBV5-5 and TRBJ1-2; weak D call: TRBD1 (6 bases). CDR1 SGHKS and CDR2 YYEKEE come from the germline V gene (reference sequence). Trimming took off 4 bases at V and 8 bases at J, with 15 bases between the two ends. The CDR3 runs 13 residues. The CDR3 DNA is TGTGCCAGCAGCCTGAGACAGGTCGGGGGCTACACCTTC. Translating it yields CASSLRQVGGYTF.

The V call is TRBV7-2, the J call TRBJ2-3; 10 nucleotides agree with TRBD2. Germline assignment: CDR1 SGHTA and CDR2 FQGNSA. The CDR3 covers 14 residues. With V trimmed by 6 bases and J by 5 bases, 5 bases remained unmatched. The CDR3 here is CASRTASGGDTQYF. The CDR3 DNA sequence: TGTGCCAGCAGGACGGCTAGCGGGGGAGATACGCAGTATTTT.

This clonotype was detected only a few times. This chain connects TRBV6-5 to TRBJ2-7; D is undetermined. The CDR3 spans 16 residues. Per germline, CDR1 MNHEY and CDR2 SVGAGI. Trimming removed 0 bases from V and 0 bases from J, with 12 bases in between. CDR3 DNA sequence: TGTGCCAGCAGTTACTCGGTCCAGGAGAACTCCTACGAGCAGTACTTC. Amino acid sequence: CASSYSVQENSYEQYF.

This clonotype was recorded a few times. This chain uses TRBV15 with TRBJ1-2, with D uncertain. The CDR3 extends over 12 amino acids. CDR1 and CDR2 from the germline V gene are LNHNV and YYDKDF (reference sequence). Trimming took 2 bases from V and 4 from J, leaving 5 bases between them. The CDR3 DNA reads TGTGCCACCAGCAGACCGGCCTATGGCTACACCTTC. This encodes CATSRPAYGYTF.

The chain joins TRBV3-1 to TRBJ1-1, with D unclear. The CDR3 is made up of 13 amino acids. Germline V gene data show CDR1 as LGHDT and CDR2 as YNNKEL (reference sequence). Between the trimmed V and J ends, which lost 3 bases and 3 bases, there was a span of 8 bases. This CDR3 reads CASSQGSDTEAFF. CDR3 nucleotide sequence: TGTGCCAGCAGCCAGGGATCCGACACTGAAGCTTTCTTT.

V is TRBV29-1 and J is TRBJ2-3, with D possibly TRBD2 on 6 matching bases. The CDR3 runs 13 residues. Trimming removed 1 base from V and 6 bases from J, with 11 bases in between. Germline V gene sequence: CDR1 SQVTM, CDR2 ANQGSEA. The CDR3, as DNA: TGCAGCGTTGAAGGATTTAGCGGTGATACGCAGTATTTT. Protein product: CSVEGFSGDTQYF.

This clonotype was seen more than once but under ten times. The rearrangement links TRBV4-1 to TRBJ1-2; no firm D call. Germline V lookup: CDR1 MGHRA, CDR2 YSYEKL. Trimming removed 1 base at V and 3 bases at J, with 9 bases between. This CDR3 comprises 14 residues. CDR3 sequence reads: CASSQAGMDYGYTF. The CDR3, as DNA: TGCGCCAGCAGCCAAGCGGGGATGGACTATGGCTACACCTTC.

V and J are TRBV10-3 and TRBJ2-1; 10 bases align to TRBD1. This CDR3 is 14 amino acids long. Germline loops: CDR1 ENHRY, CDR2 SYGVKD. V lost 0 bases to trimming and J lost 12 bases; unmatched junction nucleotides: 5. The CDR3 region is CAISESGQGYAQFF. The CDR3 DNA reads TGTGCCATCAGTGAGTCGGGACAGGGGTACGCGCAGTTCTTC.

The chain is built from TRBV24-1 and TRBJ2-3; the match to TRBD2 covers 14 bases. Germline V gene data show CDR1 as KGHDR and CDR2 as SFDVKD. There are 17 residues in the CDR3. V shed 3 bases and J 5 bases; nucleotides not matched to a gene: 6. CDR3: CATSDDRLAGGQDTQYF. CDR3 bases: TGTGCCACCAGTGATGATCGACTAGCGGGGGGGCAAGATACGCAGTATTTT.

Turning to this clonotype: A much larger clonotype is one base distant, so this may be a read error. The chain has TRBV7-3 and TRBJ2-6, with no clear D. The CDR3 extends over 16 amino acids. Germline V gives CDR1 SGHTA, CDR2 FQGTGA. The CDR3 coding sequence is TGTGCCGGCAGCTTAAGAGTTAGCTCTGGGGCCAACGTCCTGACTTTC. Amino acid sequence: CAGSLRVSSGANVLTF.

This clonotype was picked up many times. The V and J genes are TRBV12-5 and TRBJ2-7, with 9 bases aligning to TRBD1. This CDR3 is 18 amino acids long. Germline V gives CDR1 LGHNT, CDR2 FRNRAP. The V and J ends lost 4 bases and 3 bases, in that order; junction bases with no gene match: 16. CDR3 sequence reads: CASGYLLGQGMKVYEQYF. DNA for the CDR3: TGTGCTAGTGGTTACCTTCTGGGACAGGGTATGAAGGTCTACGAGCAGTACTTC.

This clonotype has more than one count but fewer than ten. The V and J genes are TRBV20-1 and TRBJ1-2, with D possibly matching TRBD1 (5 bases). CDR1 DFQATT and CDR2 SNEGSKA come from the germline V gene (reference sequence). V was clipped by 4 bases and J by 4 bases, with 16 bases between them. The CDR3 is 14 amino acids. CDR3 region: CSAIIWGSSYGYTF. The CDR3 DNA reads TGCAGTGCTATAATATGGGGGTCAAGCTATGGCTACACCTTC.

This clonotype was found a few times. The rearrangement uses TRBV29-1 and TRBJ2-5; D perhaps matches TRBD2 (5 bases). V lost 4 bases and J lost 1, with 10 bases in between. CDR1 and CDR2 from the germline V gene are SQVTM and ANQGSEA. This CDR3 is 13 amino acids long. The DNA for the CDR3 is TGCAGCGTTGGATGGAGGTTCCAAGAGACCCAGTACTTC. It specifies CSVGWRFQETQYF.

This clonotype was recorded once. The chain joins TRBV4-1 to TRBJ1-1; D gene uncertain. CDR1 is MGHRA, CDR2 YSYEKL, per germline. The ends were cut back, 0 bases at V and 6 bases at J, with 11 bases in the middle. The CDR3 length is 14 residues. Written as DNA, the CDR3 is TGCGCCAGCAGCCAAGATGAGGCGGACGCTGAAGCTTTCTTT. Translation: CASSQDEADAEAFF.

This clonotype has a handful of counts. V gene TRBV12-3 or TRBV12-4 combines with J gene TRBJ2-1, with D maybe TRBD2 (7 bases). This CDR3 is 17 amino acids long. V shed 3 bases and J shed 0 bases, with 15 bases lying between them. The CDR3 DNA follows: TGTGCCAGCAGTTTCGGTGGGGGGGCTCTCTCCTACAATGAGCAGTTCTTC. Its protein product is CASSFGGGALSYNEQFF.

This chain links TRBV10-3 with TRBJ2-7; the match to TRBD2 covers 10 bases. This CDR3 spans 14 amino acids. CDR1 is ENHRY, CDR2 SYGVKD, per germline. The J segment lost 2 bases and the V segment lost 6 bases, leaving 4 bases of the junction unmatched. CDR3 nucleotide sequence: TGTGCCATCAGCGGACTAGCGGAGGCCTACGAGCAGTACTTC. Translating gives CAISGLAEAYEQYF.